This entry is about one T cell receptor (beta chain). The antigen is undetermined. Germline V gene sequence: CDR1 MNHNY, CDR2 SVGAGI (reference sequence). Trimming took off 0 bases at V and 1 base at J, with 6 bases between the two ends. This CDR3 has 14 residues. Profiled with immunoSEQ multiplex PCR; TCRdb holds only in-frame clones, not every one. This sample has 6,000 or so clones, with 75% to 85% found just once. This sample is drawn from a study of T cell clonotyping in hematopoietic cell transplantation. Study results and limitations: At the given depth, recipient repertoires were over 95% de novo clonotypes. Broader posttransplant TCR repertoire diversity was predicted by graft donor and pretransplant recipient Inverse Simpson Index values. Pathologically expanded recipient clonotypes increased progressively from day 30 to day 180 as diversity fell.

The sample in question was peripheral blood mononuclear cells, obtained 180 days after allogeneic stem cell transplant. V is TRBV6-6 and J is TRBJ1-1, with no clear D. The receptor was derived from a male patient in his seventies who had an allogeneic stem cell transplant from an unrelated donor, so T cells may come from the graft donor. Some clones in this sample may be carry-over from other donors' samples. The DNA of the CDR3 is TGTGCCAGCAGTTACTCGAGGAAGAACACTGAAGCTTTCTTT. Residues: CASSYSRKNTEAFF.